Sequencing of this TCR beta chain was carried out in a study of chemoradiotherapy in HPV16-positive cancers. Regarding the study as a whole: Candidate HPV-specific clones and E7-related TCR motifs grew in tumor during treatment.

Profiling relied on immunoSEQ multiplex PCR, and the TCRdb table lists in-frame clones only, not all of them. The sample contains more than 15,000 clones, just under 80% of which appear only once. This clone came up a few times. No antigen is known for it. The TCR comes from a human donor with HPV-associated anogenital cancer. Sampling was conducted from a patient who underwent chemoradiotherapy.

Written as DNA, the CDR3 is TGTGCCAGCAGCTTGGGGTATGAAAGTTCACCCCTCCACTTT. It yields the protein CASSLGYESSPLHF. The chain uses TRBV7-2 and TRBJ1-6; D is uncertain. The V end was cut by 3 bases, the J end by 9 bases, with 12 bases between. Per germline, CDR1 SGHTA and CDR2 FQGNSA. The CDR3 contains 14 residues.